This T cell receptor beta chain stems from a study of blood T cell repertoires in COVID-19. Study background: The United States, Italy and Spain were the sources of the acute and convalescent COVID-19 samples. Nucleic acid was either cDNA or gDNA, and it came from T cells, B-cell-depleted T cells, or PBMCs.

The CDR3 extends over 16 amino acids. In the original processing: Estimation of nucleated cell counts was performed using reference gene primer amplification. Generated by immunoSEQ multiplex PCR, the TCRdb table keeps only in-frame clones and is missing some. The V and J calls and clone size are taken from that table; D and trimming were inferred from the DNA. This table has roughly 250,000 clones, 85% appearing once. The chain recombines TRBV12-2 with TRBJ2-5; the table's D call, TRBD1, was not checked against the DNA. TRBV12-2 is labeled a pseudogene. Sequencing was done on a sample of peripheral blood. The TCR originated in a woman aged 55-69 years with active or convalescent COVID-19. CDR3 sequence reads: CASRFPFTGPRETQYF. The CDR3 DNA sequence: TGTGCAAGTCGCTTCCCCTTCACAGGGCCACGGGAGACCCAGTACTTC.